The clone carrying this TCR beta chain was picked up one time. This entry comes from a study of read filtering for tumor transcriptome and immune sequencing. Study context: RNA-seq yielded only roughly 75 to 1,400 TCR reads, IR-seq about 3.5 to 10.27 million.

Trimming at V came to 2 bases and at J to 7 bases, leaving 11 bases not matched to a gene. The CDR3 is 17 amino acids. Germline V lookup: CDR1 SGHAT, CDR2 FQNNGV. From roughly 390 ng of RNA, a library with molecular barcoded alpha/delta and beta/gamma adaptors was made. TCRdb re-called the reads with MiXCR, one entry per CDR3 protein. The top ten clones hold around a quarter of a sample with roughly 2,300 distinct CDR3 sequences, about 69% of them seen once. The chain has TRBV11-2 and TRBJ2-1; 10 bases are shared with TRBD2. The source material was a population of CD138-negative cells sorted from bone marrow. The TCR comes from a donor at least 40 years old with multiple myeloma. This table probably holds off-target reads from a library built for another chain. The CDR3 bases are TGTGCCAGCAGCTTAAAGCCTTCCGCTAGCGGGAGTAATGAGCAGTTCTTC. Protein: CASSLKPSASGSNEQFF.